This is a list of T cell receptor beta chains from one sample in a study of cytomegalovirus exposure and HLA in healthy donors. Profiled with immunoSEQ multiplex PCR; TCRdb holds only in-frame clones, not every one. The data hold some 250,000 clones, with roughly 82% observed a single time. The sequencing input was PBMCs. These receptors came from a woman between 40 and 55 years old in good health and CMV-seropositive. Both conserved end residues are trimmed from each CDR3. The order of the fields is J gene, V gene, CDR3 protein.

j_gene: TRBJ2-7
v_gene: TRBV9
CDR3aa: ASSVAGGTYEQY

j_gene: NA
v_gene: TRBV30
CDR3aa: AWSVRPGSYEQY

j_gene: TRBJ1-6
v_gene: TRBV9
CDR3aa: ASSVRQDNSPLH

j_gene: TRBJ2-2
v_gene: TRBV6-5
CDR3aa: ASSYGGGAWSGELF

j_gene: TRBJ1-3
v_gene: TRBV27
CDR3aa: ASSLWTGIISGNTIY

j_gene: TRBJ2-2
v_gene: TRBV19
CDR3aa: ASTHGSGGSRELF

j_gene: TRBJ1-2
v_gene: TRBV29-1
CDR3aa: SVGQARSWANYGYT

j_gene: TRBJ2-5
v_gene: TRBV30
CDR3aa: AWGGGFQETQY

j_gene: TRBJ2-5
v_gene: TRBV5-1
CDR3aa: ASSHDGTSAETQY

j_gene: TRBJ1-2
v_gene: TRBV7-3
CDR3aa: ASSLNGYGYT

j_gene: TRBJ2-3
v_gene: TRBV27
CDR3aa: ASSLRAGGYTDTQY

j_gene: TRBJ2-3
v_gene: TRBV6-5
CDR3aa: ASKRYSGGADTQY

j_gene: TRBJ2-1
v_gene: TRBV11-3
CDR3aa: ASSLGLAGHNEQF

j_gene: TRBJ2-1
v_gene: TRBV6-6
CDR3aa: ASRDRGGYNEQF

j_gene: TRBJ2-7
v_gene: TRBV5-4
CDR3aa: ASSFNQGGAYEQY

j_gene: TRBJ2-1
v_gene: TRBV19
CDR3aa: ARGGGRYNEQF

j_gene: TRBJ1-5
v_gene: TRBV4-1
CDR3aa: ASSHASSNQPQH

j_gene: TRBJ2-7
v_gene: TRBV19
CDR3aa: ASSIVRDAEQY

j_gene: TRBJ2-1
v_gene: TRBV7-9
CDR3aa: SSSPTRGANEQF

j_gene: TRBJ2-2
v_gene: TRBV7-9
CDR3aa: ASSGLAGGLNTGELF

j_gene: TRBJ2-1
v_gene: TRBV29-1
CDR3aa: SALGRRRRDNEQF

j_gene: TRBJ1-2
v_gene: TRBV28
CDR3aa: ASRAGSDYGYT

j_gene: TRBJ2-5
v_gene: TRBV11-2
CDR3aa: ASSLGQGGETQY

j_gene: TRBJ1-2
v_gene: TRBV19
CDR3aa: ASSVMGGVNYGYT

j_gene: TRBJ1-1
v_gene: TRBV5-4
CDR3aa: ASSFGQGSEDGAF

j_gene: TRBJ2-1
v_gene: TRBV5-1
CDR3aa: ASSPGTGKVNEQF

j_gene: TRBJ2-1
v_gene: TRBV19
CDR3aa: ASSIGQNNEQF

j_gene: TRBJ2-3
v_gene: TRBV7-6
CDR3aa: ASSQGRGGTTDTQY

j_gene: TRBJ1-2
v_gene: TRBV6-5
CDR3aa: ASSTAHRRDYGYT

j_gene: TRBJ2-1
v_gene: TRBV25-1
CDR3aa: ASSPYRGGDNEQF

j_gene: TRBJ2-1
v_gene: TRBV6-1
CDR3aa: ASNPRLAGVDEQF

j_gene: TRBJ2-1
v_gene: TRBV10-2
CDR3aa: ASGEPSGSSYNEQF